The 20 T cell receptor beta chains below were found in one sample sequenced in a study of blood T cell repertoires in COVID-19. Profiling relied on immunoSEQ multiplex PCR, and the TCRdb table lists in-frame clones only, not all of them. The sample has about 130,000 clones; about 72% are singletons. The specimen was peripheral blood. The receptors shown here come from a woman aged 70-85 years with acute or convalescent COVID-19.

The chain has TRBV5-1 and TRBJ2-2; 9 bases match TRBD2. Germline loops: CDR1 SGHRS, CDR2 YFSETQ. Germline trimming cut 4 bases from V and 5 bases from J; bases unmatched to any gene: 9. The CDR3 totals 16 residues. The CDR3 DNA reads TGCGCCAGCAGCACACAAGCGGGAGGTGGGACCGGGGAGCTGTTTTTT. Protein: CASSTQAGGGTGELFF.

The chain joins TRBV19 to TRBJ2-1; D may be TRBD2 (6 bases). The CDR3 runs 12 residues. CDR1 is LNHDA and CDR2 is SQIVND in the germline V gene (reference sequence). The V and J ends lost 7 bases and 10 bases respectively, with 14 bases between them. The CDR3 region is CASTMGTFEQFF. In DNA form, the CDR3 reads TGTGCCAGTACCATGGGGACTTTCGAGCAGTTCTTC.

The rearrangement uses TRBV15 and TRBJ2-3, with D tentatively TRBD2 (6 bases). Germline values: CDR1 LNHNV, CDR2 YYDKDF (reference sequence). The CDR3 is made up of 14 amino acids. The V and J ends lost 3 bases and 1 base respectively, with 8 bases between them. Here the CDR3 reads CATSSGEGTDTQYF. In DNA, the CDR3 is TGTGCCACCAGCAGCGGGGAGGGCACAGATACGCAGTATTTT.

J is TRBJ1-2 and V is TRBV28; D may be TRBD1 (6 bases). V was clipped by 5 bases and J by 1 base, with 8 bases between them. Germline loops: CDR1 MDHEN, CDR2 SYDVKM. The CDR3 is 13 amino acids. CDR3: CASSPRGNYGYTF. The CDR3 DNA sequence: TGTGCCAGCAGTCCCAGGGGTAACTATGGCTACACCTTC.

This chain joins TRBV4-2 and TRBJ2-2; the match to TRBD1 covers 11 bases. Germline V gene lookup returns CDR1 LGHNA and CDR2 YNFKEQ. CDR3 length equals 18 residues. The V segment lost 0 bases and the J segment 3 bases; nucleotides outside the gene matches: 6. The CDR3 nucleotides read TGTGCCAGCAGCCAAGAGGACAGGGGGCTTGTCTACACCGGGGAGCTGTTTTTT. Translating it yields CASSQEDRGLVYTGELFF.

The gene calls are TRBV10-3 and TRBJ1-1, with D tentatively TRBD1 (5 bases). This CDR3 has 15 residues. Germline-derived CDR1 and CDR2 are ENHRY and SYGVKD. Trimming took off 2 bases at V and 4 bases at J, with 14 bases between the two ends. The CDR3 here is CAISEEGQGGTEAFF. The CDR3 nucleotides are TGTGCCATCAGTGAGGAGGGGCAGGGAGGCACTGAAGCTTTCTTT.

The CDR3 bases are TGTGCCAGCAGCATGGGGGGAAGGGGCGCGTACACTGAAGCTTTCTTT. Its protein is CASSMGGRGAYTEAFF. The V call is TRBV7-2, the J call TRBJ1-1; a possible D gene is TRBD1 (5 bases). The CDR3 totals 16 residues. V lost 5 bases and J 3 bases, leaving 19 bases between the germline ends. CDR1 and CDR2 from the germline V gene are SGHTA and FQGNSA.

A remark on this clone: It is likely a read error, because the conserved phenylalanine at the end of the CDR3 is missing. No DNA is shown, since the ends of the CDR3 on it are uncertain; the CDR3 is the one TCRdb lists. V usage is TRBV4-3 and J usage is TRBJ1-6; the table names TRBD1, a call not compared with the DNA. The CDR3 sequence runs 12 residues, both termini included. CDR1 is LGHNA and CDR2 is YSLEER in the germline V gene. CDR3 protein: CASSLEGTGTLC.

In nucleotides, the CDR3 is TGTGCCAGTAGTATACCCTCACAGGGGGCAGCGGTCTATGGCTACACCTTC. Its translation: CASSIPSQGAAVYGYTF. J is TRBJ1-2 and V is TRBV19; 9 nucleotides agree with TRBD1. The ends lost 2 bases at V and 4 bases at J; junction bases unmatched: 11. From germline, CDR1 is LNHDA and CDR2 SQIVND (reference sequence). CDR3 length: 17 residues.

The chain combines TRBV20-1 with TRBJ2-7, with 8 bases that match TRBD2. Germline CDR1 is DFQATT and CDR2 is SNEGSKA (reference sequence). CDR3 size: 14 residues. J gave up 0 bases and V 3 bases, and 4 bases lay outside the gene matches. The CDR3 region is CSASSGVNSYEQYF. The CDR3 DNA follows: TGCAGTGCTAGTAGCGGGGTGAACTCCTACGAGCAGTACTTC.

This clone was counted once. The chain employs TRBV28 and TRBJ1-6; 9 bases line up with TRBD1. V was pared by 4 bases and J by 9 bases, with 4 bases of the junction left unmatched. Per germline, CDR1 MDHEN and CDR2 SYDVKM. The CDR3 sequence is 14 residues long. The CDR3 DNA reads TGTGCCAGCAGTTGGGACAGGGCGATTTCACCCCTCCACTTT. Protein: CASSWDRAISPLHF.

CDR3 bases: TGTGCCAGCAGTACAGGGATGAAGTCTGGAAACACCATATATTTT. Translating gives CASSTGMKSGNTIYF. The chain couples TRBV6-6 to TRBJ1-3; D perhaps matches TRBD1 (6 bases). CDR3 size: 15 residues. Trimming stripped 5 bases from V and 1 base from J, with 12 bases between. The germline V gene encodes CDR1 MNHNY and CDR2 SVGAGI (reference sequence).

The chain uses TRBV7-3 and TRBJ2-5; 11 bases agree with TRBD2. Germline V CDR1 and CDR2: SGHTA, FQGTGA. V trimming: 4 bases; J trimming: 5 bases; junction bases outside the gene matches: 3. The CDR3 is made up of 14 amino acids. In nucleotides, the CDR3 is TGTGCCAGCAGCTCGGGGACTAGCGGCGAGACCCAGTACTTC. Translation gives CASSSGTSGETQYF.

The rearrangement uses TRBV5-8 and TRBJ1-5; weak D call: TRBD1 (6 bases). CDR3 length: 16 residues. The V end was cut by 5 bases, the J end by 5 bases, with 20 bases between. Germline CDR1 is SGHTS and CDR2 is YDEGEE. For the CDR3, the DNA is TGTGCCAGCAGAAGGAAGGGGGAAGGACCACATCAGCCCCAGCATTTT. Protein product: CASRRKGEGPHQPQHF. Combining the CDR3 with reference TRBV5-8 and TRBJ1-5 gives the whole variable domain EAGVTQSPTHLIKTRGQQATLRCSPISGHTSVYWYQQALGLGLQFLLWYDEGEERNRGNFPPRFSGRQFPNYSSELNVNALELEDSALYLCASRRKGEGPHQPQHFGDGTRLSIL.

This sequence joins TRBV6-5 and TRBJ1-1; D is ambiguous. Germline CDR1 MNHEY, CDR2 SVGAGI. Between the trimmed V and J ends, which lost 8 bases and 0 bases, there was a span of 10 bases. This CDR3 is 13 amino acids long. The chain's CDR3 is CASSEVMNTEAFF. The CDR3 nucleotides read TGTGCCAGCTCGGAGGTAATGAACACTGAAGCTTTCTTT.

This clone turned up a few times. The J gene is TRBJ2-1, the V gene TRBV6-6, with D possibly TRBD2 on 6 matching bases. V lost 2 bases and J 7 bases, leaving 15 bases between the germline ends. Germline V gene lookup returns CDR1 MNHNY and CDR2 SVGAGI (reference sequence). This CDR3 is 15 amino acids long. Here the CDR3 reads CASSYPIGTLNEQFF. CDR3 coding DNA: TGTGCCAGCAGTTACCCGATCGGGACTTTAAATGAGCAGTTCTTC.

This clone appeared once. The chain recombines TRBV19 with TRBJ1-4; TRBD1 matches at 8 bases. The germline CDR1 and CDR2 sequences are LNHDA and SQIVND (reference sequence). The CDR3 sequence is 16 residues long. J lost 5 bases, V lost 3 bases, and 8 bases had no gene match. The CDR3 reads CASSILWAGGNEKLFF. The DNA of the CDR3 is TGTGCCAGTAGTATTCTATGGGCAGGGGGCAATGAAAAACTGTTTTTT.

This clone was picked up a small number of times. V is TRBV2 and J is TRBJ1-2; D is ambiguous. The V end lost 0 bases, the J end lost 8 bases, and 10 bases lay between the germline ends. Germline V gene lookup returns CDR1 SNHLY and CDR2 FYNNEI. The CDR3 spans 13 residues. CDR3 protein: CASSEAMASGYTF. The CDR3 bases are TGTGCCAGCAGTGAAGCGATGGCATCCGGCTACACCTTC.

This clone came up a few times. The gene calls are TRBV28 and TRBJ1-5; no clear D. Germline CDR1 and CDR2: MDHEN and SYDVKM. The germline V and J ends were trimmed by 7 bases and 7 bases, with 20 bases remaining between them. CDR3 length: 15 amino acids. Here the CDR3 reads CASTTPAAGVQPQHF. The DNA of the CDR3 is TGTGCCAGCACAACACCGGCCGCGGGTGTCCAGCCCCAGCATTTT.

This chain joins TRBV2 and TRBJ1-4; D call uncertain. Trimming removed 7 bases at V and 4 bases at J, with 7 bases between. Germline CDR1 SNHLY, CDR2 FYNNEI. The CDR3 contains 12 residues. The CDR3: CASNRVNEKLFF. The CDR3 region has the DNA TGTGCCAGCAACCGGGTTAATGAAAAACTGTTTTTT.